Here is one T cell receptor (beta chain) with its context. The CDR3 is 13 amino acids. The trim removed 5 bases at V and 7 bases at J, leaving 4 bases unmatched. CDR1 SSHAT and CDR2 FNYEAQ come from the germline V gene (reference sequence). The source of the sample is a study of PD-1 blockade in classical Hodgkin lymphoma. TCRdb's copy holds only in-frame clones and misses some; the assay was immunoSEQ multiplex PCR. The profile shows 84,000 or so clones, around nine tenths of them singletons. All trial patients relapsed after autologous stem cell transplantation. V and J are TRBV7-7 and TRBJ2-5; 10 bases map to TRBD2. Sequences were derived from peripheral blood mononuclear cells (PBMCs), sampled before the second cycle of nivolumab. The receptor was derived from a human donor with classical Hodgkin lymphoma. CDR3 sequence reads: CASSVRTSGTQYF. The CDR3 nucleotides read TGTGCCAGCAGCGTCCGGACTAGCGGGACCCAGTACTTC. Filled out from reference TRBV7-7 and TRBJ2-5, the complete variable domain reads GAGVSQSPRYKVTKRGQDVTLRCDPISSHATLYWYQQALGQGPEFLTYFNYEAQPDKSGLPSDRFSAERPEGSISTLTIQRTEQRDSAMYRCASSVRTSGTQYFGPGTRLLVL.